Below, 23 T cell receptor beta chains from the same sample are listed, as sequenced in a study of blood T cell repertoires in COVID-19. TCRdb's copy holds only in-frame clones and misses some; the assay was immunoSEQ multiplex PCR. The sample holds about 130,000 clones, around 85% seen once. Sequences were obtained from peripheral blood. These receptors all come from a woman at least 80 years old with COVID-19, enrolled during active disease.

The chain couples TRBV11-2 to TRBJ2-3; 8 positions match TRBD2. The trim removed 1 base at V and 3 bases at J, leaving 6 bases unmatched. The CDR3 spans 16 residues. Germline lookup yields CDR1 SGHAT and CDR2 FQNNGV. CDR3 protein: CASSLAPGGPTDTQYF. In nucleotides, the CDR3 is TGTGCCAGCAGCTTAGCACCGGGAGGGCCGACAGATACGCAGTATTTT.

The chain recombines TRBV27 with TRBJ1-2; a weak D match, TRBD1 (6 bases). The length of the CDR3 is 15 residues. Germline V gene data show CDR1 as MNHEY and CDR2 as SMNVEV (reference sequence). V dropped 5 bases and J dropped 7 bases, with 20 bases sitting between them. The CDR3 coding sequence is TGTGCCAGCAGTCACACTAAAGGGACACTCTCTGGCTACACCTTC. This gives the protein CASSHTKGTLSGYTF.

This clone has only one observation. CDR3 nucleotide sequence: TGTGCCAGCAGCAACGACGGACAGGGAGAGACCCAGTACTTC. Translated: CASSNDGQGETQYF. V is TRBV7-8 and J is TRBJ2-5; 8 nucleotides line up with TRBD1. The V and J ends lost 5 bases and 4 bases, in that order; junction bases with no gene match: 6. Looked up from germline, CDR1 is SGHVS and CDR2 is FQNEAQ. The CDR3 extends over 14 amino acids.

This sequence joins TRBV4-1 and TRBJ1-2, with D perhaps matching TRBD1 (5 bases). V was shortened by 2 bases and J by 4 bases, with 5 bases between the two germline ends. The germline V gene encodes CDR1 MGHRA and CDR2 YSYEKL. This CDR3 comprises 12 residues. The CDR3 DNA follows: TGCGCCAGCAGCCAAACAGGCTATGGCTACACCTTC. As protein: CASSQTGYGYTF.

This chain connects TRBV24-1 to TRBJ2-1, with 8 bases fitting TRBD2. V was clipped by 3 bases and J by 3 bases; unmatched bases: 9. The CDR3 is 17 residues long. Germline V gene data show CDR1 as KGHDR and CDR2 as SFDVKD. The DNA of the CDR3 is TGTGCCACCAGTGATAGCGGGAGACTCCGAAACTACAATGAGCAGTTCTTC. Its translation: CATSDSGRLRNYNEQFF.

The chain links TRBV7-9 to TRBJ2-1; 14 bases line up with TRBD2. Germline V gene data show CDR1 as SEHNR and CDR2 as FQNEAQ (reference sequence). After removal of 5 bases from V and 6 bases from J, the junction contained 6 bases not matched to a gene. CDR3 length: 16 amino acids. The CDR3 bases are TGTGCCAGCAGCGAGGGGGGACTAGCGGGAGTCAATGAGCAGTTCTTC. It is translated as CASSEGGLAGVNEQFF. The full variable domain, completed using reference TRBV7-9 and TRBJ2-1, is DTGVSQNPRHKITKRGQNVTFRCDPISEHNRLYWYRQTLGQGPEFLTYFQNEAQLEKSRLLSDRFSAERPKGSFSTLEIQRTEQGDSAMYLCASSEGGLAGVNEQFFGPGTRLTVL.

The chain recombines TRBV5-4 with TRBJ2-1, with TRBD2 as a possible D gene (6 bases). Germline-derived CDR1 and CDR2 are SGHNT and YYREEE (reference sequence). Trimming removed 0 bases at V and 8 bases at J, with 9 bases between. This CDR3 is built from 13 residues. Here the CDR3 DNA reads TGTGCCAGCAGCTTGGTTTCGGGGGATGAGCAGTTCTTC. Its translation: CASSLVSGDEQFF.

The chain carries TRBV7-9 and TRBJ2-1; no definite D call. V lost 2 bases and J 0 bases, leaving 8 bases between the germline ends. CDR3 length: 15 amino acids. Germline values: CDR1 SEHNR, CDR2 FQNEAQ (reference sequence). The CDR3 DNA follows: TGTGCCAGCAGCTTAAGCGCAATCTCCTACAATGAGCAGTTCTTC. Protein product: CASSLSAISYNEQFF.

CDR3 protein: CASSPRGLMPEAFF. The CDR3 DNA sequence: TGTGCCAGCTCACCAAGGGGGCTTATGCCTGAAGCTTTCTTT. This chain links TRBV18 with TRBJ1-1; 7 bases are a match to TRBD1. Per the germline V gene, CDR1 is KGHSH and CDR2 is LQKENI. J was trimmed by 6 bases and V by 2 bases; bases with no gene match: 6. The CDR3 covers 14 residues. Looking up the rest from reference TRBV18 and TRBJ1-1 gives the full variable domain: NAGVMQNPRHLVRRRGQEARLRCSPMKGHSHVYWYRQLPEEGLKFMVYLQKENIIDESGMPKERFSAEFPKEGPSILRIQQVVRGDSAAYFCASSPRGLMPEAFFGQGTRLTVV.

The V and J genes are TRBV27 and TRBJ2-1; 7 positions agree with TRBD2. V was pared by 3 bases and J by 4 bases, with 3 bases of the junction left unmatched. Germline CDR1 is MNHEY and CDR2 is SMNVEV (reference sequence). The CDR3 is made up of 14 amino acids. The CDR3 protein is CASSLGGQYNEQFF. CDR3 bases: TGTGCCAGCAGTTTGGGAGGGCAGTACAATGAGCAGTTCTTC.

The chain couples TRBV7-9 to TRBJ1-4; D gene uncertain. Germline V CDR1 and CDR2: SEHNR, FQNEAQ (reference sequence). Trimming cost V 4 bases and J 8 bases, with 11 bases left between them. This CDR3 is 13 amino acids long. The DNA of the CDR3 is TGTGCCAGCAGCTACTATCCCGGGGAAAAACTGTTTTTT. As protein: CASSYYPGEKLFF.

The V and J genes are TRBV9 and TRBJ2-2; TRBD1 agrees at 8 bases. The V and J ends lost 5 bases and 7 bases, in that order; junction bases with no gene match: 10. CDR3 length: 15 residues. Germline V CDR1 and CDR2: SGDLS, YYNGEE. CDR3 sequence reads: CASSPQGARGGELFF. In nucleotides, the CDR3 is TGTGCCAGCAGTCCTCAGGGGGCGCGCGGCGGGGAGCTGTTTTTT.

The gene calls are TRBV6-5 and TRBJ2-1, with D perhaps TRBD2 (5 bases). The V end lost 8 bases, the J end lost 10 bases, and 12 bases lay between the germline ends. The CDR3 runs to 11 residues. Germline V CDR1 and CDR2: MNHEY, SVGAGI. CDR3 amino acids: CASLGNSEQFF. In DNA form, the CDR3 reads TGTGCCAGCCTCGGGAATTCCGAGCAGTTCTTC.

The CDR3 DNA reads TGTGCCAGCAGCTTACTATTGGATGAGCAGTTCTTC. It codes for CASSLLLDEQFF. V and J are TRBV11-2 and TRBJ2-1; D not certain. CDR3 length: 12 amino acids. V lost 2 bases, J lost 8 bases, and 7 bases lay in between. Germline assignment: CDR1 SGHAT and CDR2 FQNNGV.

The rearrangement joins TRBV28 to TRBJ2-7; D is possibly TRBD2 (5 bases). Per germline, CDR1 MDHEN and CDR2 SYDVKM. CDR3 length: 17 amino acids. The V end was cut by 4 bases, the J end by 7 bases, with 26 bases between. CDR3 residues: CASSSGWVWVLIVEQYF. The CDR3 nucleotides read TGTGCCAGCAGTTCGGGATGGGTGTGGGTCTTGATCGTGGAGCAGTACTTC.

This chain connects TRBV2 to TRBJ2-2; 7 positions agree with TRBD1. The CDR3 has 15 residues. Unmatched junction bases numbered 4, after V lost 1 base and J lost 5 bases. From germline, CDR1 is SNHLY and CDR2 FYNNEI. CDR3 bases: TGTGCCAGCAGTGAAGTGGCAGGGGGTACCGGGGAGCTGTTTTTT. Translating gives CASSEVAGGTGELFF.

The gene calls are TRBV28 and TRBJ2-7; a possible D gene is TRBD1 (6 bases). From germline, CDR1 is MDHEN and CDR2 SYDVKM. Trimming shortened V by 7 bases and J by 5 bases, and 12 bases separated the two germline ends. The CDR3 consists of 12 residues. Here the CDR3 reads CASNNRAHEQYF. CDR3 sequence (DNA): TGTGCCAGCAACAACAGGGCCCACGAGCAGTACTTC.

This sequence joins TRBV5-1 and TRBJ1-1, with 8 bases matching TRBD1. The CDR3 consists of 15 residues. The germline V gene encodes CDR1 SGHRS and CDR2 YFSETQ. The V and J ends lost 4 bases and 4 bases, in that order; junction bases with no gene match: 9. This CDR3 is CASSTDRALVTEAFF. The CDR3 nucleotides read TGCGCCAGCAGCACGGACAGGGCCTTGGTCACTGAAGCTTTCTTT. The variable domain in full, completed from reference TRBV5-1 and TRBJ1-1, reads KAGVTQTPRYLIKTRGQQVTLSCSPISGHRSVSWYQQTPGQGLQFLFEYFSETQRNKGNFPGRFSGRQFSNSRSEMNVSTLELGDSALYLCASSTDRALVTEAFFGQGTRLTVV.

This clone was seen only once. The V and J genes are TRBV7-9 and TRBJ1-3; D is ambiguous. Germline lookup yields CDR1 SEHNR and CDR2 FQNEAQ (reference sequence). V lost 3 bases and J lost 7, with 7 bases in between. The CDR3 is 12 residues long. The CDR3 region is CASSLAGNTIYF. Written as DNA, the CDR3 is TGTGCCAGCAGCTTGGCCGGGAACACCATATATTTT. The full variable domain, completed using reference TRBV7-9 and TRBJ1-3, is DTGVSQNPRHKITKRGQNVTFRCDPISEHNRLYWYRQTLGQGPEFLTYFQNEAQLEKSRLLSDRFSAERPKGSFSTLEIQRTEQGDSAMYLCASSLAGNTIYFGEGSWLTVV.

V gene TRBV5-1 combines with J gene TRBJ2-3; 8 positions match TRBD2. Germline CDR1 SGHRS, CDR2 YFSETQ. The length of the CDR3 is 16 residues. V dropped 6 bases and J dropped 2; count of bases not matched to a gene: 11. The CDR3 is CASTRGGSQTTDTQYF. CDR3 bases: TGCGCCAGCACCCGCGGGGGGAGTCAGACCACAGATACGCAGTATTTT.

J is TRBJ1-2 and V is TRBV25-1; D gene uncertain. This CDR3 comprises 12 residues. Per the germline V gene, CDR1 is MGHDK and CDR2 is SYGVNS. V dropped 3 bases and J dropped 11 bases, with 13 bases sitting between them. CDR3 coding DNA: TGTGCCAGCAGTGAGGCCCACCGGAGGTACACCTTC. This sequence encodes CASSEAHRRYTF.

The CDR3 loop reads CASSQAAPSGTSYEQYF. The CDR3 nucleotides read TGTGCCAGCAGCCAGGCTGCCCCGAGCGGGACTTCCTACGAGCAGTACTTC. The chain is built from TRBV3-1 (or the pseudogene TRBV3-2) and TRBJ2-7; 7 bases are shared with TRBD2. V was clipped by 3 bases and J by 1 base; unmatched bases: 12. CDR1 is LGHDT and CDR2 is YNNKEL in the germline V gene (reference sequence). CDR3 length: 17 amino acids.

The chain combines TRBV19 with TRBJ2-3, with TRBD2 identical over 10 bases. Germline V gene sequence: CDR1 LNHDA, CDR2 SQIVND (reference sequence). The CDR3 spans 15 residues. J gave up 5 bases and V 3 bases, and 5 bases lay outside the gene matches. The CDR3 coding sequence is TGTGCCAGTAGTATGGGGACTAGCGCTAGAGATACGCAGTATTTT. Its translation is CASSMGTSARDTQYF.